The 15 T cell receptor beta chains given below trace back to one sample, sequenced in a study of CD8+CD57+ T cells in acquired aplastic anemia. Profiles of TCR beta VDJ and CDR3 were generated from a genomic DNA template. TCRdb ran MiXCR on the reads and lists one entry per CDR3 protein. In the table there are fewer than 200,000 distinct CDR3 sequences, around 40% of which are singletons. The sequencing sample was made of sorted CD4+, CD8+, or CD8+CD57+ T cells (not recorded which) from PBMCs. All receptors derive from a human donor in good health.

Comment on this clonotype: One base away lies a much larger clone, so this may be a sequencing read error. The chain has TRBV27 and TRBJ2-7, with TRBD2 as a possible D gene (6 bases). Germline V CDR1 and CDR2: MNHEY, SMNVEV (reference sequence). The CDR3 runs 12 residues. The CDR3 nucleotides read TGTGCCAGCAGTCCCGGGAGAGGCGAGCCGTACTTC. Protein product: CASSPGRGEPYF.

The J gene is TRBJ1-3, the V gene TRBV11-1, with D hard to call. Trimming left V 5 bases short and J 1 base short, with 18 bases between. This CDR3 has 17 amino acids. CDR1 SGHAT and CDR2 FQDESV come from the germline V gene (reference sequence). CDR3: CASSDFTGRHSGNTIYF. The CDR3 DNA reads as TGTGCCAGCAGCGATTTCACGGGCCGACATTCTGGAAACACCATATATTTT.

CDR3 sequence: CASSESASGSPYEQYF. CDR3 nucleotide sequence: TGTGCCAGCAGTGAATCGGCAAGCGGGAGTCCGTACGAGCAGTACTTC. This sequence joins TRBV6-1 and TRBJ2-7; TRBD2 matches at 8 bases. After removal of 2 bases from V and 4 bases from J, the junction contained 10 bases not matched to a gene. This CDR3 has 16 residues. From germline, CDR1 is MNHNS and CDR2 SASEGT.

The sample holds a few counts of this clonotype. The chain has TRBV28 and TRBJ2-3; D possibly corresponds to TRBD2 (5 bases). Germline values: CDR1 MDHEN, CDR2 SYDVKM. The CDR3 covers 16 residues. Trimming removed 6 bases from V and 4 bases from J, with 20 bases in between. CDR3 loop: CASRSDGRRQSDTQYF. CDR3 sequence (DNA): TGTGCCAGCAGATCAGACGGGCGGAGGCAGTCAGATACGCAGTATTTT.

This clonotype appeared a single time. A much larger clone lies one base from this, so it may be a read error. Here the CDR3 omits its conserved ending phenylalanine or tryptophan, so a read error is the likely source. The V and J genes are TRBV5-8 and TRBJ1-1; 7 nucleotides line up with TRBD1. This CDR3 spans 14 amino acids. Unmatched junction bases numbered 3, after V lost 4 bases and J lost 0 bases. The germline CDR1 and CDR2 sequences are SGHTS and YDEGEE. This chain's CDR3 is CASSLRGLNTEAFL. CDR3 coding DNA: TGTGCCAGCAGCCTCAGGGGGTTGAACACTGAAGCTTTCCTT.

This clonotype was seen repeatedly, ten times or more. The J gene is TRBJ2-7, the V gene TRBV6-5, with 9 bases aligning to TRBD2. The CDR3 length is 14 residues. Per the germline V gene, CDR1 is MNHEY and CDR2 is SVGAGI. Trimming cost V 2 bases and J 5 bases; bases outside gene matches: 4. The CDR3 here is CASSYLAGGHEQYF. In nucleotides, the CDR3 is TGTGCCAGCAGTTACCTGGCGGGAGGGCACGAGCAGTACTTC.

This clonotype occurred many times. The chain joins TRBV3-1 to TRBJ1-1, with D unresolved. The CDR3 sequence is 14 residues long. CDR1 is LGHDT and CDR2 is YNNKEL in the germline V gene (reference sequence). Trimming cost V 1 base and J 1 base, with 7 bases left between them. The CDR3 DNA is TGTGCCAGCAGCCAAGGGCGGCCGAACACTGAAGCTTTCTTT. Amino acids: CASSQGRPNTEAFF.

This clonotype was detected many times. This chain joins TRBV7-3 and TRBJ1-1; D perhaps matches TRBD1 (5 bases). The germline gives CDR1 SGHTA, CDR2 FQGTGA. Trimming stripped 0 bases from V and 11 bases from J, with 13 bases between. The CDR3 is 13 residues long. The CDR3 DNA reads TGTGCCAGCAGCTTAACGCCCAGCGGGGACGCTTTCTTT. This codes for CASSLTPSGDAFF.

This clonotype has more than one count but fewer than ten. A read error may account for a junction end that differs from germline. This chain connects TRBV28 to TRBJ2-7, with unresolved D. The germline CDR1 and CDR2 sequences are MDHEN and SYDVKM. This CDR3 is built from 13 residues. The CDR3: CASSLIQSYEQCF. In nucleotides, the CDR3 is TGTGCCAGCAGTTTAATCCAATCCTACGAGCAGTGCTTC. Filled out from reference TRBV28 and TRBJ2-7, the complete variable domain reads DVKVTQSSRYLVKRTGEKVFLECVQDMDHENMFWYRQDPGLGLRLIYFSYDVKMKEKGDIPEGYSVSREKKERFSLILESASTNQTSMYLCASSLIQSYEQCFGPGTRLTVT.

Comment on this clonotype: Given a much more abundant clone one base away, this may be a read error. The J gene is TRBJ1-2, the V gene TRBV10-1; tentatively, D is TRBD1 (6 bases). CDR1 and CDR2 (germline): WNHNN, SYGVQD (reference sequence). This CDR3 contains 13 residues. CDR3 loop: CAISFGQNYGYTF. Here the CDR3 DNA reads TGTGCCATCAGTTTCGGACAGAACTATGGCTACACCTTC.

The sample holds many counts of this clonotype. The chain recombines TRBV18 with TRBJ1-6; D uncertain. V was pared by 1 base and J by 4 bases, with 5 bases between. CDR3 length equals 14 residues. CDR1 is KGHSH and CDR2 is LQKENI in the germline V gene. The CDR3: CASSPQGYNSPLHF. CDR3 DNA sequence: TGTGCCAGCTCACCACAAGGTTATAATTCACCCCTCCACTTT.

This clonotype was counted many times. This chain's CDR3 is CARTQGAGGNEQFF. The CDR3, as DNA: TGTGCCAGGACTCAGGGGGCTGGAGGCAATGAGCAGTTCTTC. This rearrangement joins TRBV2 to TRBJ2-1; 8 nucleotides line up with TRBD1. With V trimmed by 9 bases and J by 6 bases, 10 bases remained unmatched. The germline V gene encodes CDR1 SNHLY and CDR2 FYNNEI. The CDR3 runs 14 residues.

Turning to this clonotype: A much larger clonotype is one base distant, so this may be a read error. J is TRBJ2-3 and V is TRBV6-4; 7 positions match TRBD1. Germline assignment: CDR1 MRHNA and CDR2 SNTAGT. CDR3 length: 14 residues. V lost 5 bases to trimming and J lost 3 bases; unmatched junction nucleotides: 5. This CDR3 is CASSPDRVTDTQYF. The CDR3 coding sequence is TGTGCCAGCAGTCCAGACAGGGTGACAGATACGCAGTATTTT.

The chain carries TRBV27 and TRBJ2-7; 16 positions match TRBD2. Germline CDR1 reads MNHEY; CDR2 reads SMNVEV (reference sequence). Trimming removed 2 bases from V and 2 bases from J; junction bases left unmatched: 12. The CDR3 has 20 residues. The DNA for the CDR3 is TGTGCCAGCAGTTTAAGGGGGACTAGCGGGGGGGCTATTCGCACCTACGAGCAGTACTTC. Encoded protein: CASSLRGTSGGAIRTYEQYF.

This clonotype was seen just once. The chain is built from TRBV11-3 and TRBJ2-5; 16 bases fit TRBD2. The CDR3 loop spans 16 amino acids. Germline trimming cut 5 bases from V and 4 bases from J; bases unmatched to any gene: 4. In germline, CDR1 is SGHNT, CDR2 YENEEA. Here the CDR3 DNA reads TGTGCCAGCAGCCCGGGACTAGCGGGGGGGGGAGAGACCCAGTACTTC. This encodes CASSPGLAGGGETQYF.